The rows below give T cell receptor beta chains drawn from one sample of a study of CD8+CD57+ T cells in acquired aplastic anemia. Each CDR3 protein gets one entry after TCRdb re-called the reads with MiXCR. This sample has 200,000 to 250,000 distinct CDR3 sequences, with about 37% found just once. Sequences were obtained from sorted CD4+, CD8+, or CD8+CD57+ T cells (not recorded which) from PBMCs. The receptor set was obtained from a human donor in good health, serving as a control. Each CDR3 is given with its conserved first and last residue. A D gene is named only where the DNA matches it firmly. Expanded clones are given a class, and other clones once, few, many or no size at all.

TGTGCCAGCAGCGAGGGCGGGGCAGGTGCGAACACCGGGGAGCTGTTTTTT,CASSEGGAGANTGELFF,NA,TRBV9,NA,TRBJ2-2
TGTGCCAGCATAGTGGGCGGGAGGGCCTTCGGGGAGCTGTTTTTT,CASIVGGRAFGELFF,many,TRBV12-3/TRBV12-4,TRBD2,TRBJ2-2
TGTGCCAGCATCTACTTGGGCGCAGTAGAAGGGGAGCTGTTTTTT,CASIYLGAVEGELFF,once,TRBV6-2/TRBV6-3,NA,TRBJ2-2
TGTGCCAGCAGCCGGGGGGGGCCGGGAAACACCATATATTTT,CASSRGGPGNTIYF,few,TRBV3-1,NA,TRBJ1-3
TGTGCCAGCAGCCGCGGGGTCCAAGAGACCCAGTACTTC,CASSRGVQETQYF,many,TRBV18,NA,TRBJ2-5
TGTGCCAGCAGCACCACAGGGGAGTCCTATAATTCACCCCTCCACTTT,CASSTTGESYNSPLHF,many,TRBV27,TRBD1,TRBJ1-6
TGTGCCAGCAGTTACGATGGCACAGATACGCAGTATTTT,CASSYDGTDTQYF,NA,TRBV6-6,NA,TRBJ2-3
TGTGCCAGCAGCTTAGCGCTGAAAGGGACTAGCGACACAACTTGGGGGTATTTT,CASSLALKGTSDTTWGYF,many,TRBV7-9,TRBD2,TRBJ2-3
TGTGCCAGCAGTGCACAGGGACAGTGGACTGAAGCTTTCTTT,CASSAQGQWTEAFF,many,TRBV6-5,TRBD1,TRBJ1-1
TGTGCCATCAGTCCGGGACTGGAAGATACGCAGTATTTT,CAISPGLEDTQYF,many,TRBV10-3,NA,TRBJ2-3
TGTGCCTGGAGTCATCTCGCTAGCTGGCACTTC,CAWSHLASWHF,many,TRBV30,NA,TRBJ2-7
TGCAGTGCCATAGGCCGGGCAGGATTCCCGCATGAGCAGTTCTTC,CSAIGRAGFPHEQFF,many,TRBV20-1,NA,TRBJ2-1
TGTGCCAGCAGTCAGGGTTTGTCACCCCTCCACTTT,CASSQGLSPLHF,NA,TRBV2,NA,TRBJ1-6
TGCAGTGCGACAGTAAGGGCGGCGGGGGGGAACTATGGCTACACCTTC,CSATVRAAGGNYGYTF,NA,TRBV20-1,NA,TRBJ1-2
TGCGCCAGCAGTGGGTTGGTAAGCGAGATCACAGATACGCAGTATTTT,CASSGLVSEITDTQYF,NA,TRBV10-2,NA,TRBJ2-3
TGTGCCAGCAGTTTATCCGGGACAGGTCTTAACTATGGCTACACCTTC,CASSLSGTGLNYGYTF,NA,TRBV27,TRBD1,TRBJ1-2
TGTGCCACCAGCAGAGATCCCCCCGGGAGCGAGCAGTACTTC,CATSRDPPGSEQYF,NA,TRBV15,NA,TRBJ2-7
TGTGCCAGCTCACTTGGACAGGGGGCGGACTATGGCTACACCTTC,CASSLGQGADYGYTF,few,TRBV18,TRBD1,TRBJ1-2
TGTGCCAGCAGTTCAGTGGACAGGGACTACGAGCAGTACTTC,CASSSVDRDYEQYF,NA,TRBV2,TRBD1,TRBJ2-7
TGTGCCAGCAAGGGGGGCGGCGAGCAGTACTTC,CASKGGGEQYF,many,TRBV2,NA,TRBJ2-7
TGCGCCAGCAGTGACAGCTTAAACTATGGCTACACCTTC,CASSDSLNYGYTF,NA,TRBV10-2,NA,TRBJ1-2
TGTGCCAGTAGTATAGATGTTGGCAGCTTCTATGGCTACACCTTC,CASSIDVGSFYGYTF,many,TRBV19,NA,TRBJ1-2
TGTGCCAGCAATAGACAGGGGGTGGGTGAAGCTTTCTTT,CASNRQGVGEAFF,few,TRBV12-3/TRBV12-4,TRBD1,TRBJ1-1
TGTGCCAGCAGCCTAATAGGGGACAGCAACACCGGGGAGCTGTTTTTT,CASSLIGDSNTGELFF,NA,TRBV13,TRBD1,TRBJ2-2
TGTGCCAGCAGGAAGGACAGCATCGGTGAGCAGTTCTTC,CASRKDSIGEQFF,many,TRBV2,NA,TRBJ2-1
TGCGCCAGCAGCTCAGGACAGGGGAGGAATGAGCAGTTCTTC,CASSSGQGRNEQFF,NA,TRBV5-1,TRBD1,TRBJ2-1
TGTGCCAGCAGCTTAGAATCCGGGCCTTACAATGAGCAGTTCTTC,CASSLESGPYNEQFF,few,TRBV11-2,NA,TRBJ2-1
TGTGCCATCAGGGGACAGGAAGACCGTACGGCTGAAGCTTTCTTT,CAIRGQEDRTAEAFF,NA,TRBV10-3,TRBD1,TRBJ1-1
TGTGCCAGCTCACATGACTATAATTCACCCCTCCACTTT,CASSHDYNSPLHF,NA,TRBV18,NA,TRBJ1-6
TGCAGTGCCAGGGAAGCAACTAATGAAAAACTGTTTTTT,CSAREATNEKLFF,many,TRBV20-1,NA,TRBJ1-4
TGCAGTGCCACCCCTCGACAGGGGGAGACCCAGTACTTC,CSATPRQGETQYF,many,TRBV20-1,TRBD1,TRBJ2-5
TGTGCCAGCAGCTTTGCCCCCGGAGTAGCGGGGGGCGTTCAAGAGACCCAGTACTTC,CASSFAPGVAGGVQETQYF,NA,TRBV5-4,TRBD2,TRBJ2-5
TGTGCCAGCAGCCCGCAGCAAACGGGTAATTCACCCCTCCACTTT,CASSPQQTGNSPLHF,NA,TRBV7-8,NA,TRBJ1-6
TGCAGTGCTAGAGATGGGGGGTACCACTACGAGCAGTACTTC,CSARDGGYHYEQYF,many,TRBV20-1,NA,TRBJ2-7
TGTGCCAGCAGCTTAACCACAGGTTCCGGTCAGCCCCAGCATTTT,CASSLTTGSGQPQHF,few,TRBV11-2,NA,TRBJ1-5
TGTGCCAGGCATCCGGGGACAGGGCCCTGGGACGAGCAGTACTTC,CARHPGTGPWDEQYF,once,TRBV19,TRBD1,TRBJ2-7
TGTGCCAGCAGGTCGCTAGCCCGACAGCGGAATTCACCCCTCCACTTT,CASRSLARQRNSPLHF,many,TRBV6-1,NA,TRBJ1-6
TGTGCCAGCAGCCTTGACAGCAACACTGAAGCTTTCTTT,CASSLDSNTEAFF,many,TRBV7-9,NA,TRBJ1-1
TGTGCCGTTATGGACGGGGACTATGGCTACACCTTC,CAVMDGDYGYTF,NA,TRBV10-2,NA,TRBJ1-2
TGTGCCAGCAGCTTAAGACAGTACACAGATACGCAGTATTTT,CASSLRQYTDTQYF,NA,TRBV11-2,NA,TRBJ2-3
TGTGCCAGCAGCCGTGAATTGGACGGATACACCGGGGAGCTGTTTTTT,CASSRELDGYTGELFF,NA,TRBV5-6,NA,TRBJ2-2
TGTGCCAGCAGCGTGGTGCTAGCGGGAGTGGGCGAGCAGTACTTC,CASSVVLAGVGEQYF,NA,TRBV5-6,TRBD2,TRBJ2-7
TGTGCCAGCACCCCCGGGCTAGAGGGCGAGCAGTACTTC,CASTPGLEGEQYF,NA,TRBV12-3/TRBV12-4,NA,TRBJ2-7
TGTGCCAGCAGTTACCTGACGGACAATCAGCCCCAGCATTTT,CASSYLTDNQPQHF,NA,TRBV6-6,NA,TRBJ1-5
TGCAGTGCTAGACCCGACGGAGGGTACGAGCAGTACTTC,CSARPDGGYEQYF,many,TRBV20-1,NA,TRBJ2-7
TGTGCCAGCAGCTCCTTTCAAAGGATGAACACTGAAGCTTTCTTT,CASSSFQRMNTEAFF,few,TRBV5-4,NA,TRBJ1-1
TGCGCCAGCAGCCCCTCGACAGGCCACTATAGCTACACCTTC,CASSPSTGHYSYTF,NA,TRBV11-1,NA,TRBJ1-2
TGTGCCAGCAGCTTGGACACGACTAACTATGGCTACACCTTC,CASSLDTTNYGYTF,many,TRBV7-9,NA,TRBJ1-2
TGTGCCAGCAGTTTAGGGGACACAGGACGAAACACCATATATTTT,CASSLGDTGRNTIYF,few,TRBV12-3/TRBV12-4,NA,TRBJ1-3
TGTGCCAGCAGCGTTCGACAGGACGGGAAGGGTGGCTACACCTTC,CASSVRQDGKGGYTF,NA,TRBV9,NA,TRBJ1-2
TGTGCCACCGAATCAGGAAAGGGGGCGGGAGGGGCCAACGTCCTGACTTTC,CATESGKGAGGANVLTF,NA,TRBV28,NA,TRBJ2-6
TGCGCCAGCAGCTTGGAGGCCCTATACGGCTACACCTTC,CASSLEALYGYTF,NA,TRBV5-1,NA,TRBJ1-2
TGTGCCAGCAGGGACAGGCGAGAGACCCAGTACTTC,CASRDRRETQYF,many,TRBV2,TRBD1,TRBJ2-5
TGTGCCAGCAGCGCAAACAGGGGGGATGAAAAACTGTTTTTT,CASSANRGDEKLFF,many,TRBV7-9,TRBD1,TRBJ1-4
TGTGCCAGCAGCCTCACGGGAGGGACTGGTCCCTACGAGCAGTACTTC,CASSLTGGTGPYEQYF,few,TRBV9,TRBD2,TRBJ2-7
TGTGCCAGCAGTCAACAGGGTCCCCTCGGAAAACTGTTTTTT,CASSQQGPLGKLFF,NA,TRBV25-1,NA,TRBJ1-4
TGTGCCAGCAGCCTCGGGGCGGAGCGGGGGACTTACGAGCAGTACTTC,CASSLGAERGTYEQYF,many,TRBV3-1,TRBD2,TRBJ2-7
TGTGCCAGCAGCCAAGATGGTTTTAGAGGGGGCACCACAGATACGCAGTATTTT,CASSQDGFRGGTTDTQYF,NA,TRBV4-2,TRBD1,TRBJ2-3
TGCAGTGCGGCTAGCGGGAAATTCGGCACAGATACGCAGTATTTT,CSAASGKFGTDTQYF,many,TRBV20-1,TRBD2,TRBJ2-3
TGCAGTGCTAGCCCAGGGCCGGCAGGGTTT,CSASPGPAGF,few,TRBV20-1,NA,TRBJ1-6